The rows below give T cell receptor beta chains drawn from one sample of a study of T cells in Graves' hyperthyroidism and ophthalmopathy. TCRdb recomputed calls from the multiplex PCR reads with MiXCR, one row per CDR3 protein. The sample consists of approximately 700,000 distinct CDR3 sequences, 45% of them appearing once. Material: peripheral blood or thyroid tissue (not recorded which). These receptors all stem from an adult man with Graves' disease, either hyperthyroidism or ophthalmopathy (not recorded which). Both conserved end residues are part of each CDR3. D genes are given only for firm matches. The size field is filled for only some rows; it gives once, few, many or a size class.

v_gene	abundance	j_gene	len	d_gene	CDR3nt	CDR3aa
TRBV29-1	-	TRBJ2-7	14	-	TGCAGCGTTGACGGGCAGGGGTCAGTCGACGAGCAGTACTTC	CSVDGQGSVDEQYF
TRBV9	many	TRBJ2-5	12	-	TGTGCCAGCAGTAGGGACCAAGAGACCCAGTACTTC	CASSRDQETQYF
TRBV7-2	many	TRBJ1-6	14	TRBD1	TGTGCCAGCAGCACCCGGACAGGGGATTCACCCCTCCACTTT	CASSTRTGDSPLHF
TRBV6-1	-	TRBJ2-7	13	TRBD1	TGTGCGAGCGAGACGGGACAGGGATACGAGCAGTACTTC	CASETGQGYEQYF
TRBV25-1	-	TRBJ1-4	14	-	TGTGCCAGCAGTGAATGGGGCGGCTCTGGAAAACTGTTTTTT	CASSEWGGSGKLFF
TRBV7-9	-	TRBJ1-6	19	-	TGTGCCAGCAGCCAAGGGGAAGAGGTTTTTCGGGGAAGAAATTCACCCCTCCACTTT	CASSQGEEVFRGRNSPLHF
TRBV5-1	-	TRBJ2-2	15	TRBD1	TGCGCCAGCAGCTGGGACAGGGCGAACACCGGGGAGCTGTTTTTT	CASSWDRANTGELFF
TRBV20-1	-	TRBJ1-2	13	TRBD1	TGCAGTGCTAGGGGGACAGATAGGGGTGGCTACACCTTC	CSARGTDRGGYTF
TRBV5-5	few	TRBJ1-3	14	-	TGTGCCAGCAGCTTGTGGGGTCTTCGAAACACCATATATTTT	CASSLWGLRNTIYF
TRBV7-2	-	TRBJ2-6	20	-	TGTGCCAGCAGCTTAGGGCCTCCCGGGACGGGGCTCTCTGGGGCCAACGTCCTGACTTTC	CASSLGPPGTGLSGANVLTF
TRBV9	many	TRBJ2-5	15	TRBD1	TGTGCCAGCAGCGTTGACAGGGGGCGAGGGGAGACCCAGTACTTC	CASSVDRGRGETQYF
TRBV27	few	TRBJ1-2	16	TRBD1	TGTGCCAGCAGTCCCACCCGGACAGGTCCTAACTATGGCTACACCTTC	CASSPTRTGPNYGYTF
TRBV5-8	-	TRBJ2-5	15	-	TGTGCCAGCAGCTTCCCCACGAGCGGCCAAGAGACCCAGTACTTC	CASSFPTSGQETQYF
TRBV24-1	many	TRBJ1-4	15	-	TGTGCCACCAGTGATACCCAGGGATTTGGGGAAAAACTGTTTTTT	CATSDTQGFGEKLFF
TRBV6-5	few	TRBJ1-1	13	TRBD1	TGTGCCAGCAGGACAGGGGTGAACACTGAAGCTTTCTTT	CASRTGVNTEAFF
TRBV29-1	few	TRBJ2-5	19	-	TGCAGCGCCGAACGGGGAGGCTACAAACGTGGGCGCAACCAAGAGACCCAGTACTTC	CSAERGGYKRGRNQETQYF
TRBV6-1	-	TRBJ1-4	14	TRBD1	TGTGCCAGCAGACAACAGGGGGCCGAAGAAAAACCGTTTTTT	CASRQQGAEEKPFF
TRBV24-1	many	TRBJ2-5	14	-	TGTGCCACCAGTGATTTAGGGCAGGGTGAGACCCAGTACTTC	CATSDLGQGETQYF
TRBV20-1	-	TRBJ2-2	14	-	TGCAGTGCCCGGCCGGGACAGCGGGCCGGGGAGCTGTTTTTT	CSARPGQRAGELFF
TRBV10-3	-	TRBJ1-6	13	-	TGTGCCATCAGTGAGATGGGGAATTCACCCCTCCACTTT	CAISEMGNSPLHF
TRBV7-8	few	TRBJ2-5	14	-	TGTGCCAGCAGCTATTCCCGGGGCCAAGGGACCCAGTACTTC	CASSYSRGQGTQYF
TRBV7-9	once	TRBJ2-7	15	TRBD1	TGTGCCAGCAGCTTCCGGGACAGGCAAGCCTACGAGCAGTACTTC	CASSFRDRQAYEQYF
TRBV15	-	TRBJ2-7	16	TRBD2	TGTGCCACCAGCAGACAGCGGGAGGGCGGGGACGACGAGCAGTACTTC	CATSRQREGGDDEQYF
TRBV11-2	-	TRBJ2-7	12	-	TGTGCCAGCAGCTTCGCCTCCTACGAGCAGTACTTC	CASSFASYEQYF
TRBV6-5	few	TRBJ2-5	17	TRBD2	TGTGCCAGCAGCCGGATTCCGGGACTAGCGGGAGTGGAGACCCAGTACTTC	CASSRIPGLAGVETQYF
TRBV24-1	-	TRBJ2-5	13	-	TGTGCCACCAGTGACCCAAGTGAGGTGACCCAGTACTTC	CATSDPSEVTQYF
TRBV5-1	few	TRBJ1-2	16	TRBD1	TGCGCCAGCAGCTTGTCCTCCCACAGGGGGCGCGGGGGCTACACCTTC	CASSLSSHRGRGGYTF
TRBV11-2	-	TRBJ1-1	14	-	TGTGCCAGCAGCTTAGTGCACCAGGTGTATGAAGCTTTCTTT	CASSLVHQVYEAFF
TRBV29-1	few	TRBJ2-7	13	TRBD2	TGCAGCGTGGCCGGGACTAGCTCCTACGAGCAGTACTTC	CSVAGTSSYEQYF
TRBV7-3	-	TRBJ2-5	13	-	TGTGCCAGCAGCTCCTCAGGGGTAGAGACCCAGTACTTC	CASSSSGVETQYF
TRBV24-1	many	TRBJ2-5	13	-	TGTGCCACCAGCGAAGGATTGGGGGAGACCCAGTACTTC	CATSEGLGETQYF
TRBV20-1	-	TRBJ1-5	12	-	TGCAGTGCTAGAGTTTGGGGGCAGCCCCAGCATTTT	CSARVWGQPQHF
TRBV12-3/TRBV12-4	-	TRBJ2-7	14	TRBD1	TGTGCCAGCAGTTGGGGACAGGGGAATGGCGAGCAGTACTTC	CASSWGQGNGEQYF
TRBV2	many	TRBJ1-5	14	-	TGTGCCAGCAGTGAAGGGTCTATGGCTCAGCCCCAGCATTTT	CASSEGSMAQPQHF
TRBV7-3	few	TRBJ1-6	15	-	TGTGCCAGCGGTTGGGGACCTGGTGTGAATTCACCCCTCCACTTT	CASGWGPGVNSPLHF